This record concerns one T cell receptor beta chain sequence. The data were obtained in a study of blood T cell repertoires in COVID-19. This table comes from immunoSEQ multiplex PCR, and its TCRdb copy is limited to in-frame clones, with some not included. The table shows about 65,000 clones, with about 88% occurring only once. V was trimmed by 3 bases and J by 2 bases, leaving 14 bases between them. Germline V gene lookup returns CDR1 MNHEY and CDR2 SMNVEV (reference sequence). The CDR3 is 16 residues long. The sequence was obtained from a man aged 55 to 70 with acute or convalescent COVID-19. The sample consisted of peripheral blood. V and J are TRBV27 and TRBJ2-1; perhaps TRBD1 as D (6 bases). CDR3 loop: CASSFQQGVTYNEQFF. The CDR3 region has the DNA TGTGCCAGCAGTTTTCAACAGGGAGTTACCTACAATGAGCAGTTCTTC.